This T cell receptor beta chain was captured by sequencing in a study of cytomegalovirus exposure and HLA in healthy donors. Study-level results: Earlier analysis yielded a pattern in which most TCR beta V segments were productive about 90% or about 30% of the time.

60 Vbeta and 13 Jbeta primers were used in PCR. TCRdb's table, derived via immunoSEQ multiplex PCR, lists solely in-frame clones and lacks some. The sample has approximately 150,000 clones; more than 65% are singletons. CDR3 size: 14 residues. The ends were cut back, 6 bases at V and 6 bases at J, with 20 bases in the middle. Germline CDR1 reads SQVTM; CDR2 reads ANQGSEA. As regards this clone: Its specificity is not known.

The TCR was taken from a woman aged 45-59 years in good health and CMV-seronegative. Input material: PBMCs. V gene TRBV29-1 combines with J gene TRBJ1-1; weak D call: TRBD1 (6 bases). The CDR3 DNA reads TGCAGCGTCTGCTTCCGATGGACAGACTCTGAAGCTTTCTTT. Protein sequence: CSVCFRWTDSEAFF.